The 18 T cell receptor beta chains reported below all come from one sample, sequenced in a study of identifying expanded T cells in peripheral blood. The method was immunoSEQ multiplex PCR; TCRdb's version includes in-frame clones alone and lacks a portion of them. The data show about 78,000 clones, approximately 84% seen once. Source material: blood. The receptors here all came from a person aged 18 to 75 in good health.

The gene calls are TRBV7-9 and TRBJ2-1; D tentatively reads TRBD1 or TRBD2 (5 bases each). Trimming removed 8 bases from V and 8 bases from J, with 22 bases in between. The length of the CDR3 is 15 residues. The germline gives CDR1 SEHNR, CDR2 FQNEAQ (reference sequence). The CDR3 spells CASQVASGRGDEQFF. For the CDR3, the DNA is TGTGCCAGCCAAGTAGCTAGTGGTCGGGGCGATGAGCAGTTCTTC.

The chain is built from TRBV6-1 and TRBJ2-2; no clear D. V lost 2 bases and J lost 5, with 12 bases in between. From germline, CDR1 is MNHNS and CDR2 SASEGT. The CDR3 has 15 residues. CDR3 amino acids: CASSEQMTGTGELFF. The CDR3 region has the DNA TGTGCCAGCAGTGAACAAATGACTGGGACCGGGGAGCTGTTTTTT.

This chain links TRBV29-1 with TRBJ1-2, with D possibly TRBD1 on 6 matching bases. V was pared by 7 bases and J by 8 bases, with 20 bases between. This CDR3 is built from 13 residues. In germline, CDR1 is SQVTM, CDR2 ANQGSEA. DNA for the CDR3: TGCAGCGGGGGGAACAGGGCCTTGGAAGGCTACACCTTC. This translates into CSGGNRALEGYTF.

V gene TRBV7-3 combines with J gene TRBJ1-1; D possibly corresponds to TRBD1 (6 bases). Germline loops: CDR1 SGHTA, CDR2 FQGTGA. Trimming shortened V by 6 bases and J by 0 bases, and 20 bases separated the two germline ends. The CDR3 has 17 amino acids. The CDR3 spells CASSRTGTLEMNTEAFF. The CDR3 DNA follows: TGTGCCAGCAGTAGGACCGGGACACTTGAGATGAACACTGAAGCTTTCTTT.

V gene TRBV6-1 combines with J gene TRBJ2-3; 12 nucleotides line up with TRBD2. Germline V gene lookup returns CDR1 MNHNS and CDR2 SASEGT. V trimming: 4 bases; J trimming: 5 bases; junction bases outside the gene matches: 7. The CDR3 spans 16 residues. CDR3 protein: CASSGVLAGGRDTQYF. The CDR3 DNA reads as TGTGCCAGCAGTGGAGTTCTAGCGGGAGGGAGAGATACGCAGTATTTT.

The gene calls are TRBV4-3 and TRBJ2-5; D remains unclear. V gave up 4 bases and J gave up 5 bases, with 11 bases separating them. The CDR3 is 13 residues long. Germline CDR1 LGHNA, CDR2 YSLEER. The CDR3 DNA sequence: TGCGCCAGCAGCCCAAATCCAGCGGAGACCCAGTACTTC. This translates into CASSPNPAETQYF.

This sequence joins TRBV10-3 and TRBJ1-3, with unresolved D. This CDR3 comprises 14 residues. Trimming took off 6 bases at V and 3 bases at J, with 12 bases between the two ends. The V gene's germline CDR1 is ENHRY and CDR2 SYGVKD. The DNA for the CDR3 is TGTGCCATCAGGGGGAGGCAGCTTGGAAACACCATATATTTT. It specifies CAIRGRQLGNTIYF.

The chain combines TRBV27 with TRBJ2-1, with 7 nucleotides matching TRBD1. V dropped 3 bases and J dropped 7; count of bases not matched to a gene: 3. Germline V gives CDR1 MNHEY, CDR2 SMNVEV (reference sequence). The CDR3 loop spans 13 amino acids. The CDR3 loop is CASSFQGENEQFF. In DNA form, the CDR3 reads TGTGCCAGCAGTTTTCAGGGGGAAAATGAGCAGTTCTTC.

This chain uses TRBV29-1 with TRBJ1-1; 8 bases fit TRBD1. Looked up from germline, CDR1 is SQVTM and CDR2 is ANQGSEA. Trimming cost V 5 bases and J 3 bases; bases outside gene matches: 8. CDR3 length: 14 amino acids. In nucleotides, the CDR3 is TGCAGCGTTCAGGGGTTACAGGGGGACACTGAAGCTTTCTTT. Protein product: CSVQGLQGDTEAFF.

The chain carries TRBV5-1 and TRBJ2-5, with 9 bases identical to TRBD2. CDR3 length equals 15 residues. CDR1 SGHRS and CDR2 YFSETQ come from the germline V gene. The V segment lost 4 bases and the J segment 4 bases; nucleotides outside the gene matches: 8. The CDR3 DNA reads TGCGCCAGCAGCCTAAAGCGGGAGGTAGGAGAGACCCAGTACTTC. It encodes CASSLKREVGETQYF.

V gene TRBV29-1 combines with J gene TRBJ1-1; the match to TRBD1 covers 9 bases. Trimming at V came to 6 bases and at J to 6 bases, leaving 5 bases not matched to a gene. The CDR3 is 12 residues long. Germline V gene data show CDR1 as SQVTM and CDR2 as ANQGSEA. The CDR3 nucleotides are TGCAGCGTAGATACAGGGGGCCCTGAAGCTTTCTTT. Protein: CSVDTGGPEAFF.

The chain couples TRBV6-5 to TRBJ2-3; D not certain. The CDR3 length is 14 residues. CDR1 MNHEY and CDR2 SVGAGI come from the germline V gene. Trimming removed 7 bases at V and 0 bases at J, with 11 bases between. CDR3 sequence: CASTQTDSTDTQYF. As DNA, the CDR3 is TGTGCCAGCACCCAGACTGATAGCACAGATACGCAGTATTTT.

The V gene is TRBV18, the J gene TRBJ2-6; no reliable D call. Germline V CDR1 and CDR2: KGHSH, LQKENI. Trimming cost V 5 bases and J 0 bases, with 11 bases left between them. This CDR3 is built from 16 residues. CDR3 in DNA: TGTGCCAGCTCATCCACCCTTCTCTCTGGGGCCAACGTCCTGACTTTC. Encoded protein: CASSSTLLSGANVLTF. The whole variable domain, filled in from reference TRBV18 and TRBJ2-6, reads NAGVMQNPRHLVRRRGQEARLRCSPMKGHSHVYWYRQLPEEGLKFMVYLQKENIIDESGMPKERFSAEFPKEGPSILRIQQVVRGDSAAYFCASSSTLLSGANVLTFGAGSRLTVL.

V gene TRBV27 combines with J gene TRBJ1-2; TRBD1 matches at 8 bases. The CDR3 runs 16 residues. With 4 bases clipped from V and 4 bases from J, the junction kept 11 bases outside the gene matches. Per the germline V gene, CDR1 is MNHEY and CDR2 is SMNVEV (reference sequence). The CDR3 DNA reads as TGTGCCAGCAGTTCCTCCCGGCAGGGGGCAGGCTATGGCTACACCTTC. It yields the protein CASSSSRQGAGYGYTF.

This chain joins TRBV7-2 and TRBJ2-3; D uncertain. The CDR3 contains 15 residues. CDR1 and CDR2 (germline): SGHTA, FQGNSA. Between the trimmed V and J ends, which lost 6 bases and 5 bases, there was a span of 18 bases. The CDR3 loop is CASSLNGPLGDTQYF. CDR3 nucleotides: TGTGCCAGCAGTTTAAACGGACCTCTGGGAGATACGCAGTATTTT.

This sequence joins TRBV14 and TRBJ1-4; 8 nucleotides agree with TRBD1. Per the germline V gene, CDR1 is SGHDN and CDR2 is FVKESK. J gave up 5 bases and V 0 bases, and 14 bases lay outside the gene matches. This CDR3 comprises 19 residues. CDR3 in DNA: TGTGCCAGCAGCCAAGATCTTGGAAGGTTCCGGACAGGGAATGAAAAACTGTTTTTT. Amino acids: CASSQDLGRFRTGNEKLFF.

The CDR3 DNA reads TGTGCCAGCAGCTCAACAGGGGACGGGACTGAAGCTTTCTTT. This encodes CASSSTGDGTEAFF. This sequence joins TRBV6-5 and TRBJ1-1; 7 bases match TRBD1. The CDR3 sequence is 14 residues long. CDR1 is MNHEY and CDR2 is SVGAGI in the germline V gene. V trimming: 6 bases; J trimming: 5 bases; junction bases outside the gene matches: 9.

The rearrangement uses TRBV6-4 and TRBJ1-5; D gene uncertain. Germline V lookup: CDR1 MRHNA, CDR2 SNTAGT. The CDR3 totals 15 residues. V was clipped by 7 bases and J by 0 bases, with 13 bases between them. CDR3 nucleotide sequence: TGTGCCAGCATTTGCAGGACCTATAGCAATCAGCCCCAGCATTTT. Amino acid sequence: CASICRTYSNQPQHF.